The rows below give T cell receptor beta chains drawn from one sample of a study of neurological immune-mediated disorders. Via MiXCR, TCRdb re-called the 5' RACE reads, giving one row per CDR3 protein. The sample holds under 70,000 distinct CDR3 sequences, 5.2% seen once. Sequencing was done on a sample of PBMCs. Every receptor here comes from a woman under 40 with multiple sclerosis. CDR3s include the opening cysteine and the closing phenylalanine or tryptophan. Each record gives: V gene, clone size, D gene, J gene, CDR3 DNA, CDR3 protein. The D gene is left open where the match is weak. Some rows have no size entry. The others give once, few or many, or a class for an expanded clone.

TRBV7-6	few	.	TRBJ1-1	TGTGCCAGCAGCCAGGCCATGAACACTGAAGCTTTCTTT	CASSQAMNTEAFF
TRBV6-5	many	.	TRBJ1-2	TGTGCCAGCAATAACGGACAGAACAACTATGGCTACACCTTC	CASNNGQNNYGYTF
TRBV11-2	many	TRBD1	TRBJ2-1	TGTGCCAGCAGTCCAGGATGGGGACAGGTCACCTACAATGAGCAGTTCTTC	CASSPGWGQVTYNEQFF
TRBV6-6	many	TRBD2	TRBJ2-1	TGTGCCAGCAGCAACTCGGGGGGGAATGAGCAGTTCTTC	CASSNSGGNEQFF
TRBV3-1	many	.	TRBJ1-2	TGTGCCAGCAGCCAACGGGGGGCGCGGGGCTACACCTTC	CASSQRGARGYTF
TRBV7-6	many	.	TRBJ1-3	TGTGCCAGCAGCCGACGGGGCGAGCCTGGAAACACCATATATTTT	CASSRRGEPGNTIYF
TRBV20-1	many	.	TRBJ1-1	TGCAGTGCTAGCAGGGGTTTTTTGAACACTGAAGCTTTCTTT	CSASRGFLNTEAFF
TRBV7-9	many	.	TRBJ1-2	TGTGCCAGCAGCCCTTCAAAGGGATGGGCGGGGGGCGGCCTTAGAGATGGCTACACCTTC	CASSPSKGWAGGGLRDGYTF
TRBV12-3/TRBV12-4	.	TRBD1	TRBJ1-2	TGTGCCAGCAGTTTCCTAGGGACAGCTAACTATGGCTACACCTTC	CASSFLGTANYGYTF
TRBV3-1	many	TRBD1	TRBJ1-1	TGTGCCAGCAGCCTCGCCGGGACAGCGAACACTGAAGCTTTCTTT	CASSLAGTANTEAFF
TRBV14	.	TRBD1	TRBJ2-7	TGTGCCAGCTCTCCGGACAGGGACTCCTACGAGCAGTACTTC	CASSPDRDSYEQYF
TRBV10-3	many	.	TRBJ2-5	TGTGCCATCAGTGGATCGACCTTCTACCCGGAGCAAGAGACCCAGTACTTC	CAISGSTFYPEQETQYF
TRBV20-1	many	.	TRBJ1-1	TGCAGTGCTAGAGATCCGGAAACAGGGTTGGTTGAAGCTTTCTTT	CSARDPETGLVEAFF
TRBV28	many	TRBD2	TRBJ2-1	TGTGCCAGCAGCAGTTTGGGACTAGTATCCTATGAGCAGTTCTTC	CASSSLGLVSYEQFF
TRBV5-1	many	TRBD1	TRBJ2-7	TGCGCCAGCAGCCGGCCGGGGACAGAGTACTACGAGCAGTACTTC	CASSRPGTEYYEQYF
TRBV6-5	.	.	TRBJ1-1	TGTGCCAGCAGACCAGGGATGGGGGCGACTGAAGCTTTCTTT	CASRPGMGATEAFF
TRBV6-5	few	TRBD1	TRBJ1-2	TGTGCCAGCAGTTACTCGGGACAGCCCTATGGCTACACCTTC	CASSYSGQPYGYTF
TRBV20-1	many	.	TRBJ1-6	TGCAGTGCTAGGGGGGGGGAGAGCTATAATTCACCCCTCCACTTT	CSARGGESYNSPLHF
TRBV5-4	.	.	TRBJ2-3	TGTGCCAGCAGTCCTGGCGGGGAGTGGTATTTT	CASSPGGEWYF
TRBV12-3/TRBV12-4	many	TRBD2	TRBJ2-1	TGTGCCAGCAGTTTATCGGGGGGGGCCTTAAATGAGCAGTTCTTC	CASSLSGGALNEQFF
TRBV10-3	few	.	TRBJ1-2	TGTGCCATCAGTGAAGGCGCGGAGTGGGATGGCTACACCTTC	CAISEGAEWDGYTF
TRBV5-5	many	TRBD2	TRBJ2-3	TGTGCCAGCAGCTTCCATGGTTTGGGGACTAGCGGCACAGATACGCAGTATTTT	CASSFHGLGTSGTDTQYF
TRBV7-8	few	.	TRBJ2-7	TGTGCCAGCAGCTTAGCGAGGGCCAGAGCCTCCTACGAGCAGTACTTC	CASSLARARASYEQYF
TRBV12-3/TRBV12-4	.	TRBD2	TRBJ2-1	TGTGCCAGCAGTTTCGCCTTAGCGGGGGGGCAGTTCTTC	CASSFALAGGQFF
TRBV6-6	.	.	TRBJ2-7	TGTGCCAGCAGTTACTCGGTGGAGGAACGGTACTTC	CASSYSVEERYF
TRBV4-1	many	.	TRBJ1-6	TGCGCCAGCAGCCGACAGCAGGGTCGGACCAATTCACCCCTCCACTTT	CASSRQQGRTNSPLHF
TRBV5-1	many	.	TRBJ2-3	TGCGCCAGCAGCTCGGACCACCCGGCCCTCGATACGCAGTATTTT	CASSSDHPALDTQYF
TRBV5-6	many	.	TRBJ1-6	TGTGCCAGCAGCTTGGAGGTAGGGAATTCACCCCTCCACTTT	CASSLEVGNSPLHF
TRBV27	many	.	TRBJ1-1	TGTGCCAGCAGTTTAAGAGTCAGGGAGGGGATGAACACTGAAGCTTTCTTT	CASSLRVREGMNTEAFF
TRBV6-6	many	TRBD1	TRBJ2-1	TGTGCCACAAAGGACAGGGCTGATGAGCAGTTCTTC	CATKDRADEQFF
TRBV7-7	many	TRBD2	TRBJ2-5	TGTGCTAGCAGCCTGACTAGCGGGGGGCGAGAGACCCAGTACTTC	CASSLTSGGRETQYF
TRBV7-6	few	.	TRBJ2-2	TGTGCCAGCAGACGCTTTAACAGCGGGGAGCTGTTTTTT	CASRRFNSGELFF
TRBV18	many	.	TRBJ2-5	TGTGCCAGCTCACCACCACGGCAGGGAGAGAGAAAGACCCAGTACTTC	CASSPPRQGERKTQYF
TRBV20-1	many	.	TRBJ1-6	TGCAGTGCCCCCCCGGGGGGGGGCTATTCACCCCTCCACTTT	CSAPPGGGYSPLHF
TRBV7-6	many	.	TRBJ2-3	TGTGCCAGCAGCTTAGCGGGGTCGACAGATACGCAGTATTTT	CASSLAGSTDTQYF
TRBV12-3/TRBV12-4	many	.	TRBJ2-1	TGTGCCAGCAGCTTATACAATGAGCAGTTCTTC	CASSLYNEQFF
TRBV12-3/TRBV12-4	many	.	TRBJ1-1	TGTGCCAGCACAAAACGCACAAGCCCTGAAGCTTTCTTT	CASTKRTSPEAFF
TRBV29-1	many	.	TRBJ1-1	TGCAGCGTTGACACCGCGACAGCCAACACTGAAGCTTTCTTT	CSVDTATANTEAFF
TRBV14	many	.	TRBJ1-2	TGTGCCAGCAGCCAAGATAGGGCAGCCAACCTCTATGGCTACACCTTC	CASSQDRAANLYGYTF
TRBV7-8	many	.	TRBJ2-6	TGTGCCAGCAGCTTAGTGAGGGGCAGGGCTGGGGCCAACGTCCTGACTTTC	CASSLVRGRAGANVLTF